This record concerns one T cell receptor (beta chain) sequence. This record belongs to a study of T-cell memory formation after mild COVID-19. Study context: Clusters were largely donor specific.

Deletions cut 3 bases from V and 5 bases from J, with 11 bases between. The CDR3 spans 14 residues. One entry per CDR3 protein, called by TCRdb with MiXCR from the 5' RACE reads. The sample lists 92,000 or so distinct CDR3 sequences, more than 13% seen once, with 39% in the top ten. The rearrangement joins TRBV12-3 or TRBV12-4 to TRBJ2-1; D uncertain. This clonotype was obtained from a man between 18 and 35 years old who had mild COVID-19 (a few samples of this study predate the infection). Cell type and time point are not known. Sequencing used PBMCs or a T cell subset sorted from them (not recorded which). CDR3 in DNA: TGTGCCAGCAGTTTTCCAGCCCCCCACAATGAGCAGTTCTTC. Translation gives CASSFPAPHNEQFF.